Each of the 27 T cell receptor beta chains below was sequenced from the same sample in a study of control samples from healthy donors and cancer patients. Profiled with immunoSEQ multiplex PCR; TCRdb holds only in-frame clones, not every one. The table has roughly 74,000 clones, roughly 94% seen once. Sequences were obtained from blood. These receptors were taken from a woman aged 18-29 years in good health.

The chain employs TRBV24-1 and TRBJ2-3; TRBD2 matches at 8 bases. The length of the CDR3 is 17 residues. V dropped 3 bases and J dropped 1; count of bases not matched to a gene: 8. Germline lookup yields CDR1 KGHDR and CDR2 SFDVKD. The CDR3 DNA reads TGTGCCACCAGTGATCTCCCCAGCGGGAGCCGCACAGATACGCAGTATTTT. This encodes CATSDLPSGSRTDTQYF.

The chain links TRBV6-7 to TRBJ1-2; 8 nucleotides match TRBD1. TRBV6-7 is an open reading frame, and its role is uncertain. This CDR3 has 15 amino acids. V lost 5 bases and J lost 0; bases outside the gene matches: 5. CDR3 sequence: CASSGTGAPNYGYTF. The CDR3 nucleotides read TGTGCCAGCAGTGGGACAGGTGCCCCTAACTATGGCTACACCTTC.

The chain couples TRBV3-1 (or the pseudogene TRBV3-2) to TRBJ2-1, with D tentatively TRBD1 (6 bases). Trimming took off 2 bases at V and 0 bases at J, with 11 bases between the two ends. This CDR3 spans 16 amino acids. The germline V gene encodes CDR1 LGHDT and CDR2 YNNKEL (reference sequence). The CDR3 bases are TGTGCCAGCAGCCAAATGGGGACAAGCTCCTACAATGAGCAGTTCTTC. Its translation is CASSQMGTSSYNEQFF.

The chain recombines TRBV9 with TRBJ2-7, with 8 bases aligning to TRBD1. Germline-derived CDR1 and CDR2 are SGDLS and YYNGEE. Germline trimming cut 0 bases from V and 1 base from J; bases unmatched to any gene: 3. The CDR3 contains 15 residues. CDR3 sequence reads: CASSVAGQGSYEQYF. In DNA, the CDR3 is TGTGCCAGCAGCGTAGCCGGACAGGGTTCCTACGAGCAGTACTTC.

The chain recombines TRBV5-5 with TRBJ1-6; D uncertain. Germline assignment: CDR1 SGHKS and CDR2 YYEKEE (reference sequence). V was pared by 1 base and J by 0 bases, with 11 bases between. The CDR3 runs to 17 residues. The CDR3 nucleotides are TGTGCCAGCAGCTTGCTACTTTCAAACTCCTATAATTCACCCCTCCACTTT. Its protein product is CASSLLLSNSYNSPLHF.

The rearrangement uses TRBV6-4 and TRBJ2-1; 8 nucleotides align to TRBD2. V lost 7 bases, J lost 5 bases, and 7 bases stayed unmatched. Germline values: CDR1 MRHNA, CDR2 SNTAGT. CDR3 size: 14 residues. The CDR3 sequence is CASKAGGDNNEQFF. CDR3 sequence (DNA): TGTGCCAGCAAGGCGGGGGGCGACAACAATGAGCAGTTCTTC.

This chain uses TRBV19 with TRBJ1-1; D not resolved. Trimming stripped 6 bases from V and 5 bases from J, with 13 bases between. The CDR3 sequence is 13 residues long. Germline V gives CDR1 LNHDA, CDR2 SQIVND (reference sequence). CDR3 DNA sequence: TGTGCCAGTAGGGTTTTATGGGAGACTGAAGCTTTCTTT. Translating it yields CASRVLWETEAFF.

The V gene is TRBV27, the J gene TRBJ1-4; no clear D gene. This CDR3 is 15 amino acids long. CDR1 is MNHEY, CDR2 SMNVEV, per germline (reference sequence). The V end was cut by 4 bases, the J end by 6 bases, with 15 bases between. The CDR3, as DNA: TGTGCCAGCAGTTCCGGGCAGACTCGGGATGAAAAACTGTTTTTT. Its translation is CASSSGQTRDEKLFF.

The chain recombines TRBV18 with TRBJ2-7; TRBD2 matches 11 bases. Losses at the gene ends were 5 bases for V and 0 bases for J; bases not matched to a gene: 15. The CDR3 has 19 amino acids. The germline gives CDR1 KGHSH, CDR2 LQKENI. In DNA form, the CDR3 reads TGTGCCAGCTCATTCCGACTAGCGGGACCTCAATTTAGCTCCTACGAGCAGTACTTC. It specifies CASSFRLAGPQFSSYEQYF.

The CDR3 sequence: CASSPNLQVSGNTIYF. The CDR3, as DNA: TGTGCCAGCAGTCCAAACTTACAGGTCTCTGGAAACACCATATATTTT. The chain uses TRBV7-9 and TRBJ1-3, with a weak D call TRBD1 (5 bases). CDR3 length: 16 residues. The V gene's germline CDR1 is SEHNR and CDR2 FQNEAQ (reference sequence). The germline V and J ends were trimmed by 6 bases and 0 bases, with 15 bases remaining between them. The complete variable domain, with remaining parts taken from reference TRBV7-9 and TRBJ1-3, reads DTGVSQNPRHKITKRGQNVTFRCDPISEHNRLYWYRQTLGQGPEFLTYFQNEAQLEKSRLLSDRFSAERPKGSFSTLEIQRTEQGDSAMYLCASSPNLQVSGNTIYFGEGSWLTVV.

This chain connects TRBV18 to TRBJ1-5; no definite D call. This CDR3 has 13 amino acids. Germline V CDR1 and CDR2: KGHSH, LQKENI. The germline V and J ends were trimmed by 6 bases and 6 bases, with 12 bases remaining between them. Here the CDR3 DNA reads TGTGCCAGCTCCCTTTATTGGGGTCAGCCCCAGCATTTT. Translating it yields CASSLYWGQPQHF. Full variable domain (missing parts from reference TRBV18 and TRBJ1-5): NAGVMQNPRHLVRRRGQEARLRCSPMKGHSHVYWYRQLPEEGLKFMVYLQKENIIDESGMPKERFSAEFPKEGPSILRIQQVVRGDSAAYFCASSLYWGQPQHFGDGTRLSIL.

V and J are TRBV5-1 and TRBJ2-5; D might be TRBD2 (5 bases). Trimming cost V 4 bases and J 1 base, with 11 bases left between them. The length of the CDR3 is 14 residues. The germline CDR1 and CDR2 sequences are SGHRS and YFSETQ. The CDR3: CASSINRGQETQYF. CDR3 nucleotides: TGCGCCAGCAGCATTAACCGGGGCCAAGAGACCCAGTACTTC.

This chain links TRBV3-1 (or the pseudogene TRBV3-2) with TRBJ1-2, with a possible D match to TRBD1 (5 bases). Germline lookup yields CDR1 LGHDT and CDR2 YNNKEL (reference sequence). This CDR3 is 15 amino acids long. The V end was cut by 1 base, the J end by 6 bases, with 15 bases between. In DNA form, the CDR3 reads TGTGCCAGCAGCCAAGTCCACGGGGGGTGGGATGGCTACACCTTC. Its protein product is CASSQVHGGWDGYTF.

This chain joins TRBV27 and TRBJ2-7; TRBD2 agrees at 8 bases. CDR3 length: 15 amino acids. Trimming at V came to 4 bases and at J to 5 bases, leaving 10 bases not matched to a gene. The V gene's germline CDR1 is MNHEY and CDR2 SMNVEV (reference sequence). The CDR3 is CASSSGLAMSNEQYF. The CDR3 DNA is TGTGCCAGCAGTTCAGGACTAGCAATGTCAAACGAGCAGTACTTC.

The CDR3 sequence: CASSFGRNEQFF. CDR3 nucleotide sequence: TGTGCCAGCAGCTTTGGGCGCAATGAGCAGTTCTTC. The J gene is TRBJ2-1, the V gene TRBV5-4; D not resolved. Trimming removed 2 bases from V and 6 bases from J, with 6 bases in between. This CDR3 has 12 amino acids. Germline CDR1 reads SGHNT; CDR2 reads YYREEE (reference sequence).

A single count supports this clone. The chain has TRBV15 and TRBJ2-3; D ambiguous. CDR1 LNHNV and CDR2 YYDKDF come from the germline V gene (reference sequence). V lost 0 bases, J lost 0 bases, and 10 bases lay in between. The CDR3 contains 16 residues. CDR3 sequence (DNA): TGTGCCACCAGCAGAGATTCTTCCAGGAGCACAGATACGCAGTATTTT. Its protein is CATSRDSSRSTDTQYF.

The chain employs TRBV5-1 and TRBJ2-3; a weak D match, TRBD1 (5 bases). The CDR3 runs to 14 residues. Germline loops: CDR1 SGHRS, CDR2 YFSETQ. Trimming took off 0 bases at V and 3 bases at J, with 8 bases between the two ends. CDR3 sequence reads: CASSLGGSTDTQYF. CDR3 nucleotides: TGCGCCAGCAGCTTGGGGGGCTCGACAGATACGCAGTATTTT. The variable domain in full, completed from reference TRBV5-1 and TRBJ2-3, reads KAGVTQTPRYLIKTRGQQVTLSCSPISGHRSVSWYQQTPGQGLQFLFEYFSETQRNKGNFPGRFSGRQFSNSRSEMNVSTLELGDSALYLCASSLGGSTDTQYFGPGTRLTVL.

The chain uses TRBV7-2 and TRBJ2-3, with D unclear. V dropped 1 base and J dropped 6 bases, with 5 bases sitting between them. The CDR3 is 12 amino acids. Germline loops: CDR1 SGHTA, CDR2 FQGNSA. In nucleotides, the CDR3 is TGTGCCAGCAGCTTAGTTTCTGATACGCAGTATTTT. Translation gives CASSLVSDTQYF. Using reference TRBV7-2 and TRBJ2-3 for the parts outside the CDR3, the full variable domain is GAGVSQSPSNKVTEKGKDVELRCDPISGHTALYWYRQSLGQGLEFLIYFQGNSAPDKSGLPSDRFSAERTGGSVSTLTIQRTQQEDSAVYLCASSLVSDTQYFGPGTRLTVL.

The rearrangement uses TRBV2 and TRBJ2-3, with unresolved D. This CDR3 comprises 14 residues. Deletions cut 8 bases from V and 4 bases from J, with 16 bases between. In germline, CDR1 is SNHLY, CDR2 FYNNEI. The CDR3 region has the DNA TGTGCCAGCGGCGGCTTGACCCAGGCAGATACGCAGTATTTT. Amino acid sequence: CASGGLTQADTQYF.

The chain uses TRBV5-1 and TRBJ2-2; D ambiguous. V was clipped by 5 bases and J by 8 bases, with 16 bases between them. Per germline, CDR1 SGHRS and CDR2 YFSETQ. The CDR3 consists of 14 residues. The CDR3 protein is CASSPGYGGGELFF. The CDR3 nucleotides read TGCGCCAGCAGTCCGGGCTACGGTGGGGGGGAGCTGTTTTTT.

The chain couples TRBV7-9 to TRBJ2-1, with D uncertain. V lost 3 bases to trimming and J lost 8 bases, with 5 bases between them. The CDR3 is 11 residues long. Germline V gives CDR1 SEHNR, CDR2 FQNEAQ (reference sequence). As DNA, the CDR3 is TGTGCCAGCAGCTTTTTTGATGAGCAGTTCTTC. Translating it yields CASSFFDEQFF. Complete variable domain (other parts from reference TRBV7-9 and TRBJ2-1): DTGVSQNPRHKITKRGQNVTFRCDPISEHNRLYWYRQTLGQGPEFLTYFQNEAQLEKSRLLSDRFSAERPKGSFSTLEIQRTEQGDSAMYLCASSFFDEQFFGPGTRLTVL.

The V and J genes are TRBV28 and TRBJ2-7, with D hard to call. CDR1 and CDR2 (germline): MDHEN, SYDVKM. V dropped 6 bases and J dropped 3 bases, with 12 bases sitting between them. The CDR3 contains 13 residues. The CDR3, as DNA: TGTGCCAGCAGGATGACTTTCAACTACGAGCAGTACTTC. Translating gives CASRMTFNYEQYF.

The chain couples TRBV7-2 to TRBJ2-5, with D tentatively TRBD2 (6 bases). Per the germline V gene, CDR1 is SGHTA and CDR2 is FQGNSA. V lost 1 base to trimming and J lost 5 bases, with 11 bases between them. This CDR3 is built from 14 residues. CDR3 sequence: CASSLGLAFETQYF. CDR3 DNA sequence: TGTGCCAGCAGCTTAGGCCTAGCGTTCGAGACCCAGTACTTC.

This chain joins TRBV27 and TRBJ2-7, with 8 bases aligning to TRBD1. After removal of 6 bases from V and 3 bases from J, the junction contained 7 bases not matched to a gene. Germline CDR1 reads MNHEY; CDR2 reads SMNVEV (reference sequence). The CDR3 extends over 14 amino acids. DNA for the CDR3: TGTGCCAGCAGCGGAGGAGGACAGGGCTACGAGCAGTACTTC. It specifies CASSGGGQGYEQYF.

The genes are TRBV7-2 and TRBJ2-7; 13 positions agree with TRBD2. This CDR3 has 14 residues. Germline lookup yields CDR1 SGHTA and CDR2 FQGNSA. Trimming took 1 base from V and 6 from J; bases not matched to a gene: 0. CDR3 bases: TGTGCCAGCAGCTTAGGGACTAGCGGGAGCGAGCAGTACTTC. Protein product: CASSLGTSGSEQYF.

The V call is TRBV28, the J call TRBJ1-1; TRBD1 agrees at 9 bases. Germline V gene lookup returns CDR1 MDHEN and CDR2 SYDVKM. V was pared by 5 bases and J by 1 base, with 5 bases of the junction left unmatched. The CDR3 runs to 15 residues. The CDR3 region has the DNA TGTGCCAGCAGTCTAAACAGGGGGCCGAACACTGAAGCTTTCTTT. It yields the protein CASSLNRGPNTEAFF.

The chain has TRBV14 and TRBJ1-2; D remains unclear. Trimming left V 4 bases short and J 7 bases short, with 37 bases between. Germline lookup yields CDR1 SGHDN and CDR2 FVKESK. The CDR3 runs to 21 residues. DNA of the CDR3: TGTGCCAGCAGCCCGGGCCCTCTTGACGGTCCTCTTACGGGTACTAGAAGTGGCTACACCTTC. It yields the protein CASSPGPLDGPLTGTRSGYTF.